This TCR beta chain was recovered during a study of T cells in Graves' hyperthyroidism and ophthalmopathy. This clonotype was counted ten times or more. Antigen unknown. V was pared by 2 bases and J by 7 bases, with 8 bases between. Germline V lookup: CDR1 LGHNT, CDR2 FRNRAP. The CDR3 runs to 12 residues. Amplified regions were TCR beta CDR3 sequences from RNA transcripts. HTBI primers were employed in a first-round RT-PCR of the TCR CDR3. TCRdb re-derived calls from the multiplex PCR reads in MiXCR, one entry per CDR3 protein. The table has approximately 320,000 distinct CDR3 sequences, 16% seen once. Study-level results: Expanded thyroid clonotypes (above 0.001) were mostly also found in blood.

Sequencing used blood. The clonotype comes from a man under 40 with Graves' hyperthyroidism. The V call is TRBV12-5, the J call TRBJ1-2; a possible D gene is TRBD1 (5 bases). The CDR3 is CASGLSGGGYTF. In nucleotides, the CDR3 is TGTGCTAGTGGTTTGTCGGGGGGTGGCTACACCTTC.